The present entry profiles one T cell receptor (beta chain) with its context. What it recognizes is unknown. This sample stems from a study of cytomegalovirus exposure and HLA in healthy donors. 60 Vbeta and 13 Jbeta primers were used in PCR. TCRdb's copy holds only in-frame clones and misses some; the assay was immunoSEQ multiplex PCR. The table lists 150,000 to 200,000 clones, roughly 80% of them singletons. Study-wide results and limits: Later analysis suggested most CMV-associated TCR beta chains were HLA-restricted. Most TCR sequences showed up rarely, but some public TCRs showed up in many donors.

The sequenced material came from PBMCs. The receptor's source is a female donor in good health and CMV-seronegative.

The CDR3 DNA sequence: TGTGCCAGCAAGGGGGGGAGCTCCTACGAGCAGTACTTC. It encodes CASKGGSSYEQYF. V usage is TRBV6-6 and J usage is TRBJ2-7; possible D gene TRBD2, 7 bases. Germline CDR1 is MNHNY and CDR2 is SVGAGI (reference sequence). The CDR3 is 13 amino acids. The V end lost 7 bases, the J end lost 0 bases, and 10 bases lay between the germline ends.